This section outlines one T cell receptor (beta chain) sequence together with its context. Its antigen is undetermined. TCRdb re-called the RT-PCR reads through MiXCR, storing one row per CDR3 protein. The sample has roughly 570,000 distinct CDR3 sequences, 10% to 15% seen once. This entry is derived from a study of response to subunit inactivated influenza vaccine. Whole-study findings and limits: Only a handful of new T cells, the authors suggested, are recruited with each seasonal influenza vaccination.

The CDR3 spans 14 residues. Germline loops: CDR1 SGHRS, CDR2 YFSETQ. V gave up 4 bases and J gave up 8 bases; unmatched junction bases: 6. This specimen consisted of PBMCs from blood, obtained 45 days after vaccination. The source of this sequence is a man between 50 and 59 years old who received an inactivated influenza vaccine. This chain links TRBV5-1 with TRBJ2-1; 10 bases align to TRBD2. The CDR3 coding sequence is TGCGCCAGCAGCCCCCTAGCGGGAGCGCATGAGCAGTTCTTC. Residues: CASSPLAGAHEQFF.